The rows below give T cell receptor beta chains drawn from one sample of a study of a mutant IDH1 vaccine in newly diagnosed glioma. For these TCRs, the target antigens are not known. TCRdb's copy holds only in-frame clones and misses some; the assay was immunoSEQ multiplex PCR. The sample holds tens of thousands of clones, 80% to 85% seen once. Sequenced material: PBMCs, taken from a glioma patient whose treatment included an IDH1 peptide vaccine. The receptors come from a man younger than 30 with glioma. The CDR3 runs from the conserved cysteine through the conserved F or W. Each record gives: clone size, D gene, V gene, J gene, CDR3 protein, CDR3 DNA. D genes are given only for firm matches. Rows give clone size only sometimes, using once, few, many, or a class for an expanded clone.

once	-	TRBV5-6	TRBJ2-4	CASSLGGPALAKNIQYF	TGTGCCAGCAGCTTGGGAGGGCCCGCCCTAGCCAAAAACATTCAGTACTTC
-	-	TRBV7-2	TRBJ1-2	CASSLAAWAAENYGYTF	TGTGCCAGCAGCTTAGCGGCCTGGGCAGCCGAGAACTATGGCTACACCTTC
-	TRBD1	TRBV27	TRBJ2-7	CASRDRPTGWYEQYF	TGTGCCAGCAGGGACCGTCCGACAGGGTGGTACGAGCAGTACTTC
-	-	TRBV6-5	TRBJ1-3	CASSYKGGNTIYF	TGTGCCAGCAGTTATAAAGGGGGAAACACCATATATTTT
-	-	TRBV7-9	TRBJ1-1	CASSLVGNTEAFF	TGTGCCAGCAGCTTAGTGGGGAACACTGAAGCTTTCTTT
-	-	TRBV4-3	TRBJ1-2	CASSQVGGVYSYGYTF	TGCGCCAGCAGCCAAGTCGGCGGGGTATACTCCTATGGCTACACCTTC
-	-	TRBV7-9	TRBJ2-7	CASSLNYEQYF	TGTGCCAGCAGCTTAAACTACGAGCAGTACTTC
-	-	TRBV7-7	TRBJ2-1	CASSLGVGLDEQFF	TGTGCTAGCAGCTTAGGGGTAGGGCTCGATGAGCAGTTCTTC
-	-	TRBV19	TRBJ1-5	CASNRLINQPQHF	TGTGCCAGTAACAGGCTGATTAATCAGCCCCAGCATTTT
-	TRBD1	TRBV27	TRBJ1-5	CASSSTHGTGGLQPQHF	TGTGCCAGCAGTTCTACTCACGGGACAGGGGGCCTTCAGCCCCAGCATTTT